This T cell receptor (beta chain) was sequenced during a study of blood T cell repertoires in COVID-19. Libraries were prepared by immunoSEQ multiplex PCR; TCRdb keeps only in-frame clonotypes and omits some of them. Here the sample spans 200,000 to 250,000 clones, around 85% being singletons. Germline loops: CDR1 SGHAT, CDR2 FQNNGV. V lost 4 bases and J 1 base, leaving 10 bases between the germline ends. The CDR3 is 14 residues long. This sequence joins TRBV11-2 and TRBJ1-1; D is perhaps TRBD1 (6 bases). Material: PBMCs or T cells enriched from blood (not recorded which). The sequence came from a woman aged 45-65 years in a cohort exposed to, infected with or recovered from COVID-19 (not recorded which). CDR3 DNA: TGTGCCAGCAGCTCAAACAGGGCGAACACTGAAGCTTTCTTT. It encodes CASSSNRANTEAFF.